This T cell receptor beta chain was sequenced in a study of T cells in Graves' hyperthyroidism and ophthalmopathy. The sample holds many counts of this clonotype. Its specificity is unknown. Ophthalmopathy patients all had a Clinical Activity Score of at least 3, a NOSPECS grade of at least 4 and disease under 3 months old. PBMCs were sourced from roughly 9.7 ml fresh peripheral blood. Germline V lookup: CDR1 SGHVS, CDR2 FQNEAQ. V shed 6 bases and J 8 bases; nucleotides not matched to a gene: 13. This CDR3 is 16 amino acids long. It was RNA transcripts that yielded the amplified TCR beta CDR3 regions. An initial round of RT-PCR targeting the TCR CDR3 relied on the HTBI primer set. TCRdb reprocessed the multiplex PCR reads via MiXCR and lists one record per CDR3 protein. Of hundreds of thousands of distinct CDR3 sequences listed, roughly 20% are singletons. Findings and caveats of the study: In the analysis, a 13 V-J model separated ophthalmopathy from stable hyperthyroidism. Model output signaled ophthalmopathy a median 6.5 months ahead of onset.

Material for sequencing was blood. The genes are TRBV7-8 and TRBJ2-1; TRBD2 matches 10 bases. This receptor was taken from a man younger than 45 with Graves' ophthalmopathy. The CDR3 sequence is CASRRLAGEWGDEQFF. As DNA, the CDR3 is TGTGCCAGCAGAAGACTAGCGGGTGAATGGGGGGATGAGCAGTTCTTC.